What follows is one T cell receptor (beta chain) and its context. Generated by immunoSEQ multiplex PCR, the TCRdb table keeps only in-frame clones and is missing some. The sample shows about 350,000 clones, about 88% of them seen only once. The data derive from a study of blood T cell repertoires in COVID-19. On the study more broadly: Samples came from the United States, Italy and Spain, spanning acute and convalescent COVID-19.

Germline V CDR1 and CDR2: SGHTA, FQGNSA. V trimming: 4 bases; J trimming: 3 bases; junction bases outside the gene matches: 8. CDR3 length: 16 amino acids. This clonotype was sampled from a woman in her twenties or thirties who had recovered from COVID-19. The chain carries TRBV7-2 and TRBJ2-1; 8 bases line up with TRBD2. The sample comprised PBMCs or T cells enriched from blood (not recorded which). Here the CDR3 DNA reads TGTGCCAGCAGCTCGATAGGGACTAGTAGCTACAATGAGCAGTTCTTC. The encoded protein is CASSSIGTSSYNEQFF.